Following are 10 T cell receptor beta chains from one sample sequenced in a study of cytomegalovirus exposure and HLA in healthy donors. Only in-frame clones appear in the TCRdb table, and some are missing; sequencing was by immunoSEQ multiplex PCR. The sample has fewer than 400,000 clones; roughly 90% are singletons. Sequencing was done on a sample of PBMCs. These receptors were obtained from a woman aged 18-35 years in good health and CMV-seronegative.

The rearrangement joins TRBV29-1 to TRBJ2-5, with 9 bases identical to TRBD2. The CDR3 sequence is 14 residues long. The ends lost 4 bases at V and 5 bases at J; junction bases unmatched: 8. Germline CDR1 reads SQVTM; CDR2 reads ANQGSEA. The CDR3 sequence is CSVAVAGGPETQYF. The CDR3 region has the DNA TGCAGCGTTGCCGTGGCGGGAGGGCCTGAGACCCAGTACTTC.

The chain is built from TRBV27 and TRBJ1-1; 10 bases are a match to TRBD1. There are 16 residues in the CDR3. The ends lost 5 bases at V and 0 bases at J; junction bases unmatched: 6. Germline lookup yields CDR1 MNHEY and CDR2 SMNVEV (reference sequence). This chain's CDR3 is CASSPGTGALNTEAFF. The CDR3 region has the DNA TGTGCCAGCAGTCCAGGGACAGGGGCCTTGAACACTGAAGCTTTCTTT.

The chain employs TRBV4-3 and TRBJ2-2, with D unclear. Trimming removed 4 bases from V and 4 bases from J, with 16 bases in between. Germline CDR1 LGHNA, CDR2 YSLEER. There are 16 residues in the CDR3. CDR3 sequence: CASSPEERRGTGELFF. For the CDR3, the DNA is TGCGCCAGCAGCCCCGAGGAGCGTCGCGGCACCGGGGAGCTGTTTTTT.

This chain links TRBV4-3 with TRBJ2-6; D may be TRBD1 (6 bases). Trimming pared 0 bases from V and 3 bases from J, leaving 9 bases between. The CDR3 totals 16 residues. Germline CDR1 is LGHNA and CDR2 is YSLEER. CDR3 protein: CASSQEGAGGANVLTF. In DNA, the CDR3 is TGCGCCAGCAGCCAAGAGGGGGCGGGTGGGGCCAACGTCCTGACTTTC.

The chain is built from TRBV7-2 and TRBJ1-1; 7 bases agree with TRBD1. V lost 4 bases to trimming and J lost 7 bases; unmatched junction nucleotides: 12. Germline lookup yields CDR1 SGHTA and CDR2 FQGNSA. The CDR3 sequence is 15 residues long. In nucleotides, the CDR3 is TGTGCCAGCAGCTGGAGATCACAGGGGCCTGTTGAAGCTTTCTTT. It translates to CASSWRSQGPVEAFF.

The chain has TRBV7-3 and TRBJ2-1; 16 nucleotides match TRBD2. Germline V gene lookup returns CDR1 SGHTA and CDR2 FQGTGA. The CDR3 contains 19 residues. The J segment lost 7 bases and the V segment lost 5 bases, leaving 14 bases of the junction unmatched. The CDR3 loop is CASSPTGTSGRAAGNEQFF. The CDR3 nucleotides read TGTGCCAGCAGCCCCACCGGGACTAGCGGGAGGGCCGCGGGGAATGAGCAGTTCTTC.

The J gene is TRBJ2-5, the V gene TRBV7-9; D may be TRBD1 (5 bases). Germline assignment: CDR1 SEHNR and CDR2 FQNEAQ (reference sequence). This CDR3 comprises 16 residues. V lost 5 bases and J lost 0, with 16 bases in between. The DNA for the CDR3 is TGTGCCAGCAGCCCCAGGGCAGCCCCGTACCAAGAGACCCAGTACTTC. Protein product: CASSPRAAPYQETQYF.

The chain joins TRBV7-8 to TRBJ1-1, with 7 bases identical to TRBD1. The V segment lost 4 bases and the J segment 7 bases; nucleotides outside the gene matches: 15. The CDR3 is 16 residues long. Germline V gene lookup returns CDR1 SGHVS and CDR2 FQNEAQ. The CDR3 DNA follows: TGTGCCAGCAGCTACAATACCGACAGGGTGGCGTGTGAAGCTTTCTTT. The encoded protein is CASSYNTDRVACEAFF. The full variable domain, in which reference TRBV7-8 and TRBJ1-1 provide the parts outside the CDR3, is GAGVSQSPRYKVAKRGQDVALRCDPISGHVSLFWYQQALGQGPEFLTYFQNEAQLDKSGLPSDRFFAERPEGSVSTLKIQRTQQEDSAVYLCASSYNTDRVACEAFFGQGTRLTVV.

The chain recombines TRBV10-3 with TRBJ2-7, with TRBD2 matching over 13 bases. V was clipped by 6 bases and J by 6 bases; unmatched bases: 5. The germline CDR1 and CDR2 sequences are ENHRY and SYGVKD. The CDR3 is made up of 14 amino acids. For the CDR3, the DNA is TGTGCCATCAGCCCGGGACTAGCGGGGCTCGAGCAGTACTTC. It specifies CAISPGLAGLEQYF.

In this sample, this clone turned up once. The genes are TRBV27 and TRBJ2-7; 11 bases line up with TRBD1. The V and J ends lost 5 bases and 4 bases, in that order; junction bases with no gene match: 10. Germline CDR1 reads MNHEY; CDR2 reads SMNVEV (reference sequence). There are 16 residues in the CDR3. The CDR3 DNA follows: TGTGCCAGCAGTCACCCAACCGGGACAGGGGGGTACGAGCAGTACTTC. It codes for CASSHPTGTGGYEQYF.